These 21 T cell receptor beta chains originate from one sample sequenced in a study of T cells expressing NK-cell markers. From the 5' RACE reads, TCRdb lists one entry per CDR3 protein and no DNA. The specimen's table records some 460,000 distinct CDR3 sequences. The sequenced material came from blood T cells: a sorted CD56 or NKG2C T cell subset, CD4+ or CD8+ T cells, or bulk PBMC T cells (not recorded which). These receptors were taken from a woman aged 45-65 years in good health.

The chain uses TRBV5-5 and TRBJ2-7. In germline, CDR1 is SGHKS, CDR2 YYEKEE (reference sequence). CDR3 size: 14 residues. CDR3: CASSGRTSSYEQYF. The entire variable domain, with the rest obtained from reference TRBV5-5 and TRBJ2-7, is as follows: DAGVTQSPTHLIKTRGQQVTLRCSPISGHKSVSWYQQVLGQGPQFIFQYYEKEERGRGNFPDRFSARQFPNYSSELNVNALLLGDSALYLCASSGRTSSYEQYFGPGTRLTVT.

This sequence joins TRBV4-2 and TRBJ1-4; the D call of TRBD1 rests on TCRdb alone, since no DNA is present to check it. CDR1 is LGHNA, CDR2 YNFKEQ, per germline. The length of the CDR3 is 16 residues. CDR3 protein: CASSQGQGVPNEKLFF.

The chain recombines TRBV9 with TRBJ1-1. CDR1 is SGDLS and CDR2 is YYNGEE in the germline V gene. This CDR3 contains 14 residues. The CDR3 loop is CASSGTHGNTEAFF. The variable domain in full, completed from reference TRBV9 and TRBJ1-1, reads DSGVTQTPKHLITATGQRVTLRCSPRSGDLSVYWYQQSLDQGLQFLIQYYNGEERAKGNILERFSAQQFPDLHSELNLSSLELGDSALYFCASSGTHGNTEAFFGQGTRLTVV.

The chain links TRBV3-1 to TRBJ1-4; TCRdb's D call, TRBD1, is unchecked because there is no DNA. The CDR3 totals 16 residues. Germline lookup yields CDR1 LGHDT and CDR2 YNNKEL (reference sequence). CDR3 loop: CASSRNLGTGGEKLFF.

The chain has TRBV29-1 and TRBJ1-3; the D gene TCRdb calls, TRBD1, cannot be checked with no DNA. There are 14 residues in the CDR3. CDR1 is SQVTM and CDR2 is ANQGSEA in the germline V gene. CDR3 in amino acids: CSVGAGVSGNTIYF.

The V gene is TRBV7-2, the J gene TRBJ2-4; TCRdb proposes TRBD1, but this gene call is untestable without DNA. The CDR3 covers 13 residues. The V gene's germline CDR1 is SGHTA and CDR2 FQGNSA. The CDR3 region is CASAGGPKNIQYF. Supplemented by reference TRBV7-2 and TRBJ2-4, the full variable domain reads GAGVSQSPSNKVTEKGKDVELRCDPISGHTALYWYRQSLGQGLEFLIYFQGNSAPDKSGLPSDRFSAERTGGSVSTLTIQRTQQEDSAVYLCASAGGPKNIQYFGAGTRLSVL.

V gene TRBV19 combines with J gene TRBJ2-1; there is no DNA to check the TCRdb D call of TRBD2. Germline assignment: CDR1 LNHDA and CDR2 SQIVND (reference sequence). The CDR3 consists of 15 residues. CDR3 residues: CASSVSGIVYNEQFF.

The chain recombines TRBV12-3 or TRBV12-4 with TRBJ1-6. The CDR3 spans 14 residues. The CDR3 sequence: CASSFVGLGSPLHF.

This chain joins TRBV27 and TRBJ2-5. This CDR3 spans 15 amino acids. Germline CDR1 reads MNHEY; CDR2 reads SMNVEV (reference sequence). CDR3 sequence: CASSLLGSRKETQYF.

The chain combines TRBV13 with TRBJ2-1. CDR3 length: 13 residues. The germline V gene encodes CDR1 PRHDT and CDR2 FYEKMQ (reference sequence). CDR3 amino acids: CASSPFGINEQFF.

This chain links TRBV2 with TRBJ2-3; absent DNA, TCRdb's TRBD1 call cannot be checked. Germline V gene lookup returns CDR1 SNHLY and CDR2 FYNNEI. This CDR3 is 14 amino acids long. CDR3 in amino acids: CASKRDSSTDTQYF.

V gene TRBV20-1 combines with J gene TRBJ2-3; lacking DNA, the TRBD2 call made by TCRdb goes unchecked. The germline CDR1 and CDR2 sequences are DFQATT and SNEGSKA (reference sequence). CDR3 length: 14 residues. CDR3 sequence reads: CSATGLYGTDTQYF.

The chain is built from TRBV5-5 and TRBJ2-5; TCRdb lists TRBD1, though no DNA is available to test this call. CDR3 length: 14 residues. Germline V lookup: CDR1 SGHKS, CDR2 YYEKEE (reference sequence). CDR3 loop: CASSRRDRGETQYF.

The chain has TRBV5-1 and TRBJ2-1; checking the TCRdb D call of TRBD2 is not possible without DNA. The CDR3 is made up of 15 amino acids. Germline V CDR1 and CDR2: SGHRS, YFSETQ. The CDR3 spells CASSVTSGVRYEQFF. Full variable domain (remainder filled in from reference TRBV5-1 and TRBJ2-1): KAGVTQTPRYLIKTRGQQVTLSCSPISGHRSVSWYQQTPGQGLQFLFEYFSETQRNKGNFPGRFSGRQFSNSRSEMNVSTLELGDSALYLCASSVTSGVRYEQFFGPGTRLTVL.

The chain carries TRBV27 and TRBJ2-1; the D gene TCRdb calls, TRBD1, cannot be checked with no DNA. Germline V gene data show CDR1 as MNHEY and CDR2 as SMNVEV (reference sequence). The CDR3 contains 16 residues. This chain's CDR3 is CASSWSPGQGYNEQFF.

The CDR3 here is CASRDQQGAAKNIQYF. This sequence joins TRBV3-1 and TRBJ2-4; as DNA is missing, the TRBD1 call by TCRdb cannot be tested. This CDR3 comprises 16 residues. The germline V gene has CDR1 LGHDT and CDR2 YNNKEL (reference sequence).

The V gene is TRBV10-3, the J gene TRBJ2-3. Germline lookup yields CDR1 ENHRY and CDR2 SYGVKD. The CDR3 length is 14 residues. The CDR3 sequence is CAISPKENTDTQYF.

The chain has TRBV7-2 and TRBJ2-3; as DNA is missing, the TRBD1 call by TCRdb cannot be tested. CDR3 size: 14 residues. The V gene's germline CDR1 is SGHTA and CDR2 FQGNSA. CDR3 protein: CASSLDRYLDTQYF.

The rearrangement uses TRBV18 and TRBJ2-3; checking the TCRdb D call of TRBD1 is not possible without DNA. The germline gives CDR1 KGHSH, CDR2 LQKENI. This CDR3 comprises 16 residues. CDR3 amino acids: CASSPPGTRGPDTQYF.

CDR3 loop: CASSAHPPGQAGEKLFF. This rearrangement joins TRBV5-5 to TRBJ1-4; the D call of TRBD1 rests on TCRdb alone, since no DNA is present to check it. Germline CDR1 and CDR2: SGHKS and YYEKEE (reference sequence). The CDR3 is 17 residues long. The whole variable domain, filled in from reference TRBV5-5 and TRBJ1-4, reads DAGVTQSPTHLIKTRGQQVTLRCSPISGHKSVSWYQQVLGQGPQFIFQYYEKEERGRGNFPDRFSARQFPNYSSELNVNALLLGDSALYLCASSAHPPGQAGEKLFFGSGTQLSVL.

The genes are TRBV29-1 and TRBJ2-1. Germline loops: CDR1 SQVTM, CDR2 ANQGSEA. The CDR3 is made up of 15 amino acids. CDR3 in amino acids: CSVEGSGSSYNEQFF.